Below, 29 T cell receptor beta chains from the same sample are listed, as sequenced in a study of blood T cell repertoires in COVID-19. Method: immunoSEQ multiplex PCR; TCRdb's copy keeps in-frame clones and lacks some. Among around 150,000 clones listed, over 70% were seen once. Material for sequencing was peripheral blood. The receptors here all came from a man between 50 and 59 years old with active or convalescent COVID-19.

The chain has TRBV10-3 and TRBJ2-7, with D possibly matching TRBD1 (6 bases). With 1 base removed from V and 7 bases from J, the gap between germline ends came to 20 bases. This CDR3 is built from 16 residues. The germline V gene encodes CDR1 ENHRY and CDR2 SYGVKD. CDR3 loop: CAISEWQGPPHGEQYF. The DNA of the CDR3 is TGTGCCATCAGTGAGTGGCAGGGGCCCCCCCACGGGGAGCAGTACTTC.

This clone was counted at least ten times. This chain uses TRBV5-6 with TRBJ1-2; the D gene is possibly TRBD1 (6 bases). The CDR3 has 11 residues. Germline lookup yields CDR1 SGHDT and CDR2 YYEEEE. V lost 4 bases and J 10 bases, leaving 11 bases between the germline ends. The CDR3 is CASSGTGLYTF. For the CDR3, the DNA is TGTGCCAGCAGCGGAACAGGGCTCTACACCTTC.

The chain combines TRBV29-1 with TRBJ2-1; 8 bases agree with TRBD1. The CDR3 loop spans 13 amino acids. Per germline, CDR1 SQVTM and CDR2 ANQGSEA. J was trimmed by 7 bases and V by 8 bases; bases with no gene match: 10. This CDR3 is CSSDRGLGNEQFF. For the CDR3, the DNA is TGCAGCAGCGACAGGGGTTTAGGGAATGAGCAGTTCTTC.

CDR3 amino acids: CASSSDRRLTTEAFF. The CDR3 DNA follows: TGTGCCAGCAGTTCAGACAGGCGCTTGACCACTGAAGCTTTCTTT. The V and J genes are TRBV28 and TRBJ1-1, with D tentatively TRBD1 (6 bases). The germline V gene has CDR1 MDHEN and CDR2 SYDVKM. This CDR3 is built from 15 residues. Trimming cost V 4 bases and J 4 bases, with 16 bases left between them.

CDR3 in DNA: TGTGCCAGCAGCAAGGCAGACAGAACTAATAAAGCCAAAAACATTCAGTACTTC. It specifies CASSKADRTNKAKNIQYF. J is TRBJ2-4 and V is TRBV21-1; the table's D call of TRBD1 was not tested on the DNA. TRBV21-1 is listed as a pseudogene. The CDR3 covers 18 residues.

This sequence joins TRBV3-1 (or the pseudogene TRBV3-2) and TRBJ2-3, with D tentatively TRBD2 (5 bases). Trimming shortened V by 4 bases and J by 0 bases, and 23 bases separated the two germline ends. The CDR3 runs 19 residues. CDR1 LGHDT and CDR2 YNNKEL come from the germline V gene (reference sequence). CDR3: CASSPPNSASSSSTDTQYF. The CDR3 DNA reads as TGTGCCAGCAGCCCCCCGAATTCGGCTAGCTCCTCTAGCACAGATACGCAGTATTTT.

The chain joins TRBV6-5 to TRBJ2-7, with D possibly being TRBD2 (6 bases). With 7 bases removed from V and 3 bases from J, the gap between germline ends came to 10 bases. Per the germline V gene, CDR1 is MNHEY and CDR2 is SVGAGI. The CDR3 covers 12 residues. This chain's CDR3 is CASTEGFYEQYF. The CDR3 nucleotides read TGTGCCAGCACGGAGGGGTTCTACGAGCAGTACTTC.

This chain uses TRBV27 with TRBJ2-7, with a tentative D call TRBD2 (5 bases). The CDR3 is 12 residues long. Germline CDR1 is MNHEY and CDR2 is SMNVEV (reference sequence). With 6 bases removed from V and 3 bases from J, the gap between germline ends came to 9 bases. This CDR3 reads CASSFRGYEQYF. The CDR3 nucleotides are TGTGCCAGCAGCTTCCGGGGCTACGAGCAGTACTTC.

There are a few counts of this clone. The V gene is TRBV9, the J gene TRBJ2-3, with a weak D call TRBD1 (6 bases). V gave up 1 base and J gave up 2 bases, with 14 bases separating them. Germline lookup yields CDR1 SGDLS and CDR2 YYNGEE. The CDR3 is 16 residues long. The DNA of the CDR3 is TGTGCCAGCAGCGTAACGACAGGAGAATTCACAGATACGCAGTATTTT. The encoded protein is CASSVTTGEFTDTQYF.

The V and J genes are TRBV3-1 (or the pseudogene TRBV3-2) and TRBJ2-1; TRBD2 agrees at 8 bases. Per the germline V gene, CDR1 is LGHDT and CDR2 is YNNKEL (reference sequence). With 6 bases clipped from V and 9 bases from J, the junction kept 13 bases outside the gene matches. The CDR3 is 15 amino acids. The DNA for the CDR3 is TGTGCCAGCAGTCCACCGACTAGCGCGCACGGTGAGCAGTTCTTC. Its translation is CASSPPTSAHGEQFF.

The chain uses TRBV18 and TRBJ1-2; TRBD1 matches 10 bases. The V gene end was trimmed by 3 bases and the J gene end by 1 base; junction bases not matched to a gene: 5. Germline V gene data show CDR1 as KGHSH and CDR2 as LQKENI. This CDR3 is built from 16 residues. The CDR3 nucleotides read TGTGCCAGCTCACCGACCGGGACAGGGGATAACTATGGCTACACCTTC. Its translation: CASSPTGTGDNYGYTF.

J is TRBJ2-4 and V is TRBV10-1, with D possibly matching TRBD1 (5 bases). The CDR3 has 18 amino acids. Looked up from germline, CDR1 is WNHNN and CDR2 is SYGVQD (reference sequence). V lost 9 bases and J lost 7, with 31 bases in between. DNA of the CDR3: TGCGCCAGAACCAGAGGATCGCCCGACAGTCCCTTTAGGAACATTCAGTACTTC. It yields the protein CARTRGSPDSPFRNIQYF.

The V call is TRBV24-1, the J call TRBJ1-2; 8 nucleotides agree with TRBD1. Unmatched junction bases numbered 5, after V lost 7 bases and J lost 5 bases. The CDR3 runs 13 residues. Germline V gene lookup returns CDR1 KGHDR and CDR2 SFDVKD. The CDR3 sequence is CATSDRGRYGYTF. The CDR3, as DNA: TGTGCCACCAGCGACAGGGGAAGGTATGGCTACACCTTC.

The rearrangement uses TRBV21-1 and TRBJ2-6; TRBD1 is the table's D call and was not checked against the DNA. TRBV21-1 constitutes a pseudogene. The CDR3 sequence is 17 residues long. CDR3: CASSPRDSCSGANVLTF. The CDR3 region has the DNA TGTGCCAGCAGCCCTCGGGACAGCTGCTCTGGGGCCAACGTCCTGACTTTC.

V gene TRBV7-3 combines with J gene TRBJ1-1; possibly TRBD1 for D (5 bases). Germline assignment: CDR1 SGHTA and CDR2 FQGTGA. V lost 4 bases and J lost 0, with 9 bases in between. This CDR3 has 14 amino acids. The CDR3 loop reads CASSSGTLNTEAFF. The CDR3 region has the DNA TGTGCCAGCAGCTCCGGGACTTTGAACACTGAAGCTTTCTTT.

The chain joins TRBV19 to TRBJ2-3, with D possibly being TRBD2 (5 bases). V was clipped by 6 bases and J by 0 bases, with 16 bases between them. The CDR3 length is 16 residues. CDR1 is LNHDA, CDR2 SQIVND, per germline (reference sequence). The CDR3 loop reads CASSKLGVTSTDTQYF. CDR3 nucleotides: TGTGCCAGTAGCAAACTCGGGGTAACTAGCACAGATACGCAGTATTTT.

The chain couples TRBV6-5 to TRBJ2-7, with D perhaps matching TRBD1 (5 bases). Germline-derived CDR1 and CDR2 are MNHEY and SVGAGI. The length of the CDR3 is 14 residues. The germline V and J ends were trimmed by 6 bases and 1 base, with 13 bases remaining between them. CDR3 region: CASRSVQVSYEQYF. For the CDR3, the DNA is TGTGCCAGCAGATCTGTACAGGTATCCTACGAGCAGTACTTC.

This clone has more than one count but fewer than ten. The V call is TRBV25-1, the J call TRBJ2-3; tentative D call: TRBD2 (6 bases). The germline gives CDR1 MGHDK, CDR2 SYGVNS. The CDR3 is 15 amino acids. V lost 3 bases and J 2 bases, leaving 12 bases between the germline ends. The CDR3 DNA follows: TGTGCCAGCAGTGATAATAGCGGATTCACAGATACGCAGTATTTT. Translating it yields CASSDNSGFTDTQYF.

This rearrangement joins TRBV7-3 to TRBJ1-1; the D gene is possibly TRBD1 (6 bases). Germline V gene sequence: CDR1 SGHTA, CDR2 FQGTGA. The CDR3 sequence is 15 residues long. Trimming shortened V by 5 bases and J by 0 bases, and 13 bases separated the two germline ends. The CDR3 here is CASSPSTGMNTEAFF. The DNA for the CDR3 is TGTGCCAGCAGCCCTTCCACAGGGATGAACACTGAAGCTTTCTTT.

This clone occurred once. The V gene is TRBV5-1, the J gene TRBJ1-1, with TRBD1 as a possible D gene (6 bases). Trimming cost V 7 bases and J 0 bases, with 16 bases left between them. The V gene's germline CDR1 is SGHRS and CDR2 YFSETQ. The CDR3 contains 15 residues. The CDR3 region is CASQLGGGVNTEAFF. The DNA for the CDR3 is TGCGCCAGCCAACTGGGGGGGGGCGTGAACACTGAAGCTTTCTTT.

The V and J genes are TRBV19 and TRBJ1-5; maybe TRBD1 (5 bases). Trimming took off 8 bases at V and 2 bases at J, with 13 bases between the two ends. Germline V lookup: CDR1 LNHDA, CDR2 SQIVND (reference sequence). This CDR3 is built from 14 residues. The CDR3 DNA is TGTGCCAGTGCCAGGGCTCGACGCAATCAGCCCCAGCATTTT. The encoded protein is CASARARRNQPQHF.

V usage is TRBV5-3 and J usage is TRBJ2-3, with no clear D. TRBV5-3 is known as an ORF, though its function is uncertain. V was pared by 3 bases and J by 2 bases, with 4 bases between. The CDR3 totals 12 residues. CDR3 DNA sequence: TGTGCCAGAAGCTCTACCACAGATACGCAGTATTTT. Amino acids: CARSSTTDTQYF.

DNA of the CDR3: TGTGCCAGCAGCTTTTCATTAGCATTTCGAAACACTGAAGCTTTCTTT. This sequence encodes CASSFSLAFRNTEAFF. J is TRBJ1-1 and V is TRBV7-3; no reliable D call. Trimming stripped 3 bases from V and 2 bases from J, with 16 bases between. The CDR3 runs to 16 residues. Per the germline V gene, CDR1 is SGHTA and CDR2 is FQGTGA.

The chain is built from TRBV11-2 and TRBJ2-4; TRBD1 matches at 9 bases. V was clipped by 5 bases and J by 0 bases; unmatched bases: 11. From germline, CDR1 is SGHAT and CDR2 FQNNGV. The CDR3 contains 18 residues. CDR3 DNA sequence: TGTGCCAGCAGCCCCGGGACAGGGATAGCGCTAGCCAAAAACATTCAGTACTTC. Translating gives CASSPGTGIALAKNIQYF. The complete variable domain, with remaining parts taken from reference TRBV11-2 and TRBJ2-4, reads EAGVAQSPRYKIIEKRQSVAFWCNPISGHATLYWYQQILGQGPKLLIQFQNNGVVDDSQLPKDRFSAERLKGVDSTLKIQPAKLEDSAVYLCASSPGTGIALAKNIQYFGAGTRLSVL.

Only one count was recorded for this clone. The V gene is TRBV12-3 or TRBV12-4, the J gene TRBJ1-1, with D uncertain. V was cut by 6 bases and J by 0 bases, with 8 bases left in between. The CDR3 covers 13 residues. The DNA for the CDR3 is TGTGCCAGCAGCGTACATTTGAACACTGAAGCTTTCTTT. It translates to CASSVHLNTEAFF.

This clone was seen only a few times. This chain links TRBV5-4 with TRBJ2-7, with a tentative D call TRBD2 (5 bases). V was pared by 5 bases and J by 5 bases, with 17 bases between. Germline assignment: CDR1 SGHNT and CDR2 YYREEE (reference sequence). The CDR3 loop spans 14 amino acids. The CDR3 loop reads CASSTVEAGHEQYF. In DNA form, the CDR3 reads TGTGCCAGCAGTACCGTTGAGGCGGGCCACGAGCAGTACTTC.

The chain joins TRBV27 to TRBJ2-3, with 9 nucleotides matching TRBD2. Germline V gives CDR1 MNHEY, CDR2 SMNVEV (reference sequence). Germline trimming cut 2 bases from V and 4 bases from J; bases unmatched to any gene: 4. This CDR3 has 15 amino acids. The CDR3 bases are TGTGCCAGCAGTTTAGGGACTAGCTCGGCAGATACGCAGTATTTT. Translation gives CASSLGTSSADTQYF.

The CDR3 spells CASSPTSTSGRPGTGELFF. In DNA, the CDR3 is TGTGCCAGCAGCCCAACCTCCACTAGCGGGAGGCCCGGCACCGGGGAGCTGTTTTTT. The V call is TRBV11-3, the J call TRBJ2-2; 12 bases agree with TRBD2. Germline V lookup: CDR1 SGHNT, CDR2 YENEEA. V lost 5 bases to trimming and J lost 4 bases; unmatched junction nucleotides: 14. CDR3 length: 19 amino acids.

The chain joins TRBV5-1 to TRBJ2-2; D not certain. V was pared by 4 bases and J by 6 bases, with 4 bases between. The CDR3 is 11 amino acids. CDR1 is SGHRS, CDR2 YFSETQ, per germline. CDR3 coding DNA: TGCGCCAGCAGCATCGCCGGGGAGCTGTTTTTT. Residues: CASSIAGELFF.